These 12 T cell receptor beta chains were sequenced from one sample in a study of intratumoral heterogeneity in liver cancer. Sequencing used immunoSEQ multiplex PCR; TCRdb keeps in-frame clones, though not all of them. The sample carries about 20,000 clones, around two thirds recorded once. The material was tumor-adjacent normal tissue, obtained before any cancer treatment. All receptors come from a woman in her 70s with hepatocellular carcinoma.

The chain is built from TRBV7-8 and TRBJ2-5; 16 bases map to TRBD2. This CDR3 is built from 16 residues. J lost 6 bases, V lost 2 bases, and 3 bases had no gene match. CDR1 and CDR2 from the germline V gene are SGHVS and FQNEAQ. CDR3 residues: CASSLPGLAGGKTQYF. DNA for the CDR3: TGTGCCAGCAGCTTACCGGGACTAGCGGGAGGGAAGACCCAGTACTTC. Variable domain in full (rest from reference TRBV7-8 and TRBJ2-5): GAGVSQSPRYKVAKRGQDVALRCDPISGHVSLFWYQQALGQGPEFLTYFQNEAQLDKSGLPSDRFFAERPEGSVSTLKIQRTQQEDSAVYLCASSLPGLAGGKTQYFGPGTRLLVL.

A single count supports this clone. This rearrangement joins TRBV28 to TRBJ1-6; 8 positions agree with TRBD1. This CDR3 region has 16 residues. Per the germline V gene, CDR1 is MDHEN and CDR2 is SYDVKM. Trimming took 6 bases from V and 9 from J; bases not matched to a gene: 13. CDR3 loop: CASRYSGGLYGSPLHF. The CDR3 coding sequence is TGTGCCAGCAGATACTCAGGGGGCCTCTACGGTTCACCCCTCCACTTT.

V usage is TRBV28 and J usage is TRBJ2-1; D is possibly TRBD1 or TRBD2 (7 bases each). CDR1 and CDR2 from the germline V gene are MDHEN and SYDVKM. The CDR3 covers 17 residues. V was cut by 5 bases and J by 0 bases, with 17 bases left in between. The CDR3 DNA is TGTGCCAGCAGTCGAATCGCAGGGGGGGTCTCCTACAATGAGCAGTTCTTC. It is translated as CASSRIAGGVSYNEQFF.

The chain couples TRBV30 to TRBJ2-1; D may be TRBD2 (5 bases). V was clipped by 0 bases and J by 3 bases, with 12 bases between them. The CDR3 covers 15 residues. Germline V lookup: CDR1 GTSNPN, CDR2 SVGIG (reference sequence). CDR3 sequence (DNA): TGTGCCTGGAGTGTACAGAGCGGACTCTACAATGAGCAGTTCTTC. Protein sequence: CAWSVQSGLYNEQFF.

This clone has just a few counts. The V and J genes are TRBV4-2 and TRBJ1-5; D remains ambiguous. The CDR3 has 15 amino acids. The germline gives CDR1 LGHNA, CDR2 YNFKEQ. Between the trimmed V and J ends, which lost 0 bases and 1 base, there was a span of 7 bases. The CDR3 here is CASSQDLASNQPQHF. The CDR3 DNA follows: TGTGCCAGCAGCCAAGATCTGGCGAGCAATCAGCCCCAGCATTTT.

This sequence joins TRBV10-3 and TRBJ2-2, with 7 bases fitting TRBD2. With 8 bases clipped from V and 5 bases from J, the junction kept 8 bases outside the gene matches. From germline, CDR1 is ENHRY and CDR2 SYGVKD. The CDR3 contains 14 residues. CDR3 DNA: TGTGCCATCTACGGCGGGAGAGGAACCGGGGAGCTGTTTTTT. Its translation is CAIYGGRGTGELFF.

This chain uses TRBV4-1 with TRBJ1-2; weak D call: TRBD1 (6 bases). Germline CDR1 reads MGHRA; CDR2 reads YSYEKL. V lost 5 bases and J 7 bases, leaving 17 bases between the germline ends. The CDR3 is 14 amino acids. CDR3: CASSVTGLSGGYTF. The CDR3 DNA reads TGCGCCAGCAGCGTAACAGGGTTATCTGGTGGCTACACCTTC.

The chain uses TRBV28 and TRBJ2-5; 9 bases fit TRBD1. With 5 bases clipped from V and 2 bases from J, the junction kept 6 bases outside the gene matches. In germline, CDR1 is MDHEN, CDR2 SYDVKM. The CDR3 contains 15 residues. The CDR3 sequence is CASSGPGQGQETQYF. The CDR3 coding sequence is TGTGCCAGCAGTGGACCGGGACAGGGACAAGAGACCCAGTACTTC.

The gene calls are TRBV28 and TRBJ2-5, with a tentative D call TRBD1 (5 bases). This CDR3 has 13 residues. CDR1 is MDHEN and CDR2 is SYDVKM in the germline V gene. V was trimmed by 7 bases and J by 1 base, leaving 10 bases between them. CDR3 region: CASTLDSQETQYF. The CDR3 DNA follows: TGTGCCAGCACCCTTGACAGCCAAGAGACCCAGTACTTC.

J is TRBJ2-3 and V is TRBV4-1; D uncertain. CDR3 length: 14 residues. Germline loops: CDR1 MGHRA, CDR2 YSYEKL. Trimming removed 8 bases at V and 2 bases at J, with 14 bases between. The CDR3 DNA is TGCGCCAGCCGAGCATCCCCTACCACAGATACGCAGTATTTT. Residues: CASRASPTTDTQYF.

This chain joins TRBV24-1 and TRBJ2-4; unclear D gene. Trimming removed 7 bases at V and 5 bases at J, with 8 bases between. The CDR3 consists of 12 residues. From germline, CDR1 is KGHDR and CDR2 SFDVKD. DNA for the CDR3: TGTGCCACCAGAGACACCCAAAACATTCAGTACTTC. Translated, it gives CATRDTQNIQYF.

The chain couples TRBV7-9 to TRBJ2-7, with a tentative D call TRBD2 (6 bases). Per the germline V gene, CDR1 is SEHNR and CDR2 is FQNEAQ (reference sequence). V dropped 4 bases and J dropped 1 base, with 14 bases sitting between them. This CDR3 spans 15 amino acids. The CDR3: CASSSGDGHSYEQYF. In nucleotides, the CDR3 is TGTGCCAGCAGCTCGGGGGACGGACATTCCTACGAGCAGTACTTC.